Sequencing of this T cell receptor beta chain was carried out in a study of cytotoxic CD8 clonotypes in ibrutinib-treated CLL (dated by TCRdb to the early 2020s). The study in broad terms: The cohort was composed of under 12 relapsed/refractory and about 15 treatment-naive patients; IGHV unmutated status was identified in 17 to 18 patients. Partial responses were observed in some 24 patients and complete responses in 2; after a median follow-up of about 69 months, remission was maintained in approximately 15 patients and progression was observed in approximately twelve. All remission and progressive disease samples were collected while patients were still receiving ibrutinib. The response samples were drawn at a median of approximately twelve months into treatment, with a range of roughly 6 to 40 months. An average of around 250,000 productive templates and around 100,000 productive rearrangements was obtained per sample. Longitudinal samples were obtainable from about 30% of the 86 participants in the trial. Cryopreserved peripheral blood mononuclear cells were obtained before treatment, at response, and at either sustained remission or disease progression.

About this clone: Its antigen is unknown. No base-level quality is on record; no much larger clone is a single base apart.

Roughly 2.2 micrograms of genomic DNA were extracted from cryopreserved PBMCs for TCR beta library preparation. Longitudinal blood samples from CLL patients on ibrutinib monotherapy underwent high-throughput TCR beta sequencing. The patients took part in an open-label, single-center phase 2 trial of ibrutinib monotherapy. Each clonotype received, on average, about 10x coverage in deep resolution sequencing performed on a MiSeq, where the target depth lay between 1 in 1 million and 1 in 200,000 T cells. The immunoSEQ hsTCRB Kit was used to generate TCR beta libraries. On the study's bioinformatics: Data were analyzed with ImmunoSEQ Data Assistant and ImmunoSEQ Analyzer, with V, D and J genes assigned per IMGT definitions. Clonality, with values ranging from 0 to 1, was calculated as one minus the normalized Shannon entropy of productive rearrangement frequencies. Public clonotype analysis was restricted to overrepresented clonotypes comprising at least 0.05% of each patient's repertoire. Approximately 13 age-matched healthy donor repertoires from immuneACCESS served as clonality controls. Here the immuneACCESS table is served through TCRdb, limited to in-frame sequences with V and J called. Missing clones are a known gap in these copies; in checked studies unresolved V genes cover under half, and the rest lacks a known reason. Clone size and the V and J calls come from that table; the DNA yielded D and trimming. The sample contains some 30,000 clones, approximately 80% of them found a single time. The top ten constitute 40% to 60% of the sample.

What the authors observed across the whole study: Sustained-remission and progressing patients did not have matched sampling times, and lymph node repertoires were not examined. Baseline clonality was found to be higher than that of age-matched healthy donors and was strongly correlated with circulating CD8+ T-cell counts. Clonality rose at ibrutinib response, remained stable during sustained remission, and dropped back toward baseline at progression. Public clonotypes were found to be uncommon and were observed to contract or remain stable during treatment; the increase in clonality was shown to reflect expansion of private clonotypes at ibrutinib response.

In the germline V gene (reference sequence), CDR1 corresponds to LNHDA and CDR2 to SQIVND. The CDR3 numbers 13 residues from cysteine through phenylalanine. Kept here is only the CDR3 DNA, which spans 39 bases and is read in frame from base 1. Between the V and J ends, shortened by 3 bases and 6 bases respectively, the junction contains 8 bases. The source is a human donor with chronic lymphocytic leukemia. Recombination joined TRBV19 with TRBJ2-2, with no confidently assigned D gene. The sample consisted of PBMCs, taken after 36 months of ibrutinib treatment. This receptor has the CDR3 CASSMRSSGELFF. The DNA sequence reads TGTGCCAGTAGTATGAGAAGTTCCGGGGAGCTGTTTTTT.